The next 6 T cell receptor beta chains were all read from a single sample in a study of blood T cells in healthy people across ages. It was with a sample-barcoded 5' primer and a J-beta primer mix that a second PCR of roughly 7 to 12 cycles was run. One entry per CDR3 protein results from TCRdb running MiXCR on the 5' RACE reads. The sample has about 720,000 distinct CDR3 sequences, around a quarter seen once; the top ten hold 3% to 4%. These records were also assigned to another study, of T cells of mothers and their children.

Material for sequencing was blood. Receptor source: a boy aged 5-17 years in good health.

The chain recombines TRBV19 with TRBJ1-5; D remains unclear. This CDR3 comprises 15 residues. Trimming took 0 bases from V and 6 from J, leaving 12 bases between them. The germline gives CDR1 LNHDA, CDR2 SQIVND (reference sequence). The CDR3 sequence: CASSIDGGIFQPQHF. In nucleotides, the CDR3 is TGTGCCAGTAGTATAGATGGCGGCATCTTTCAGCCCCAGCATTTT.

This chain links TRBV7-6 with TRBJ2-5, with D hard to call. Germline assignment: CDR1 SGHVS and CDR2 FNYEAQ. The CDR3 length is 17 residues. Trimming took off 1 base at V and 5 bases at J, with 20 bases between the two ends. The CDR3 loop reads CASSLGLTREGWETQYF. The DNA for the CDR3 is TGTGCCAGCAGCTTAGGGCTCACCCGAGAAGGGTGGGAGACCCAGTACTTC. Full variable domain (outside the CDR3, taken from reference TRBV7-6 and TRBJ2-5): GAGVSQSPRYKVTKRGQDVALRCDPISGHVSLYWYRQALGQGPEFLTYFNYEAQQDKSGLPNDRFSAERPEGSISTLTIQRTEQRDSAMYRCASSLGLTREGWETQYFGPGTRLLVL.

Only a few counts were recorded for this clonotype. A junction boundary mismatches the germline segment, possibly from a read error. The chain has TRBV14 and TRBJ2-5; D is ambiguous. The germline gives CDR1 SGHDN, CDR2 FVKESK. The CDR3 extends over 9 amino acids. The CDR3 DNA reads TGCCGGGACCAAGAGACCCAGTACTTC. As protein: CRDQETQYF.

This clonotype was seen only a few times. This chain links TRBV29-1 with TRBJ2-1; perhaps TRBD1 as D (8 bases). V was cut by 5 bases and J by 3 bases, with 20 bases left in between. The germline gives CDR1 SQVTM, CDR2 ANQGSEA. The CDR3 consists of 16 residues. CDR3 residues: CSVHTMGGTGYNEQFF. CDR3 sequence (DNA): TGCAGCGTTCACACCATGGGGGGGACAGGCTACAATGAGCAGTTCTTC.

This clonotype appeared a few times. The chain couples TRBV27 to TRBJ2-5; TRBD1 matches at 8 bases. The end of the DNA fits TRBJ2-7 better, so the J call may be wrong. CDR3 length equals 12 residues. Germline CDR1 reads MNHEY; CDR2 reads SMNVEV (reference sequence). In DNA, the CDR3 is TGTGCCAGCAGCGCTACAGGGGGCGAGCAGTACTTC. It encodes CASSATGGEQYF.

This clonotype was found many times. The chain uses TRBV6-2 or TRBV6-3 and TRBJ2-1, with unresolved D. The CDR3 has 12 amino acids. V lost 2 bases and J 2 bases, leaving 1 base between the germline ends. Germline values: CDR1 MNHEY, CDR2 SVGEGT. The chain's CDR3 is CASSYPYNEQFF. The CDR3 DNA follows: TGTGCCAGCAGTTACCCCTACAATGAGCAGTTCTTC.